Listed below are T cell receptor beta chains from one sample, sequenced in a study of blood T cell repertoires in COVID-19. The table came from immunoSEQ multiplex PCR; TCRdb's copy has only in-frame clones and leaves some out. In the table there are approximately 72,000 clones, about 82% of which are singletons. The sample consisted of peripheral blood. Receptors originate from a man in his forties or fifties with acute or convalescent COVID-19. Each CDR3 is given with its conserved first and last residue. A D gene is named only where the DNA matches it firmly. Clone size is shown for a subset of rows, as once, few, many or a class of expanded clone.

d_gene	v_gene	j_gene	abundance	CDR3nt	CDR3aa
-	TRBV7-9	TRBJ1-1	-	TGTGCCAGCAGCTTAGCGGTGTCAACGGGAGCTGGGAACACTGAAGCTTTCTTT	CASSLAVSTGAGNTEAFF
-	TRBV13	TRBJ1-2	-	TGTGCCAGCAGCTTATCCAGGGGCACTCACTATGGCTACACCTTC	CASSLSRGTHYGYTF
TRBD1	TRBV5-1	TRBJ2-2	-	TGCGCCAGCAGCGGGGGAACAGGGGATACGAACACCGGGGAGCTGTTTTTT	CASSGGTGDTNTGELFF
TRBD2	TRBV7-3	TRBJ2-1	-	TGTGCCAGCAGCTTAGCGGGGGTGGAGAATGAGCAGTTCTTC	CASSLAGVENEQFF
-	TRBV30	TRBJ1-3	-	TGTGCTACAGACGTGAGCTCTGGAAACACCATATATTTT	CATDVSSGNTIYF
-	TRBV6-6	TRBJ2-1	once	TGTGCCAGCAGCCGAGGGGTAAGGGGCCTTTCCTACAATGAGCAGTTCTTC	CASSRGVRGLSYNEQFF
TRBD2	TRBV7-2	TRBJ2-3	-	TGTGCCAGCAGCCCCCGAACTAGCGGGGAGAGGACAGATACGCAGTATTTT	CASSPRTSGERTDTQYF
-	TRBV7-3	TRBJ2-3	-	TGTGCCAGCAGCTTACGTGGAGAAGATACGCAGTATTTT	CASSLRGEDTQYF
-	TRBV5-1	TRBJ2-7	-	TGCGCCAGCCCTGCGGGGGCTTGTTTATCGGAGAGGGAGCAGTACTTC	CASPAGACLSEREQYF
TRBD1	TRBV6-5	TRBJ1-5	-	TGTGCCACGACGAAGGGACAGATTAGCAATCAGCCCCAGCATTTT	CATTKGQISNQPQHF
TRBD1	TRBV6-1	TRBJ1-3	few	TGTGCCAGCAGTGAGACAGGGGAATTTGGAAACACCATATATTTT	CASSETGEFGNTIYF
-	TRBV9	TRBJ2-1	-	TGTGCCAGCAGCGTAGGACTCCAAAATGAGCAGTTCTTC	CASSVGLQNEQFF
-	TRBV3-1/TRBV3-2	TRBJ2-1	-	TGTGCCAGCAGCCAAGCGGGGGTTGAGCAGTTCTTC	CASSQAGVEQFF
-	TRBV5-4	TRBJ2-1	-	TGTGCCAGCAGCTTGGCCCTCATGAGCTCCTACAATGAGCAGTTCTTC	CASSLALMSSYNEQFF
-	TRBV27	TRBJ1-5	-	TGTGCCAGCAGTTTGTCAATGAATCAGCCCCAGCATTTT	CASSLSMNQPQHF
-	TRBV6-1	TRBJ2-2	-	TGTGCCAGCAGTGATCCGCCGGACAAAACGAACACCGGGGAGCTGTTTTTT	CASSDPPDKTNTGELFF
TRBD1	TRBV5-6	TRBJ2-5	-	TGTGCCAGCAGCTTGGCCGGGACAGGGGGCGGGAAGACCCAGTACTTC	CASSLAGTGGGKTQYF
-	TRBV5-6	TRBJ2-5	-	TGTGCCAGCAGCTTGGACAGGGTTGGTTGGGAGACCCAGTACTTC	CASSLDRVGWETQYF
-	TRBV19	TRBJ1-5	-	TGTGCCAGTACCCCGATCGGGTCAGGGATCAATCAGCCCCAGCATTTT	CASTPIGSGINQPQHF
-	TRBV27	TRBJ2-1	-	TGTGCCAGCAGTTTCGAGGGATACAATGAGCAGTTCTTC	CASSFEGYNEQFF
-	TRBV7-3	TRBJ2-2	-	TGTGCCAGCAGCTTAAATCTCAACACCGGGGAGCTGTTTTTT	CASSLNLNTGELFF
-	TRBV14	TRBJ2-7	few	TGTGCCAGCAGCCAAGATTCGGGGACCTACGAGCAGTACTTC	CASSQDSGTYEQYF
-	TRBV6-5	TRBJ2-7	-	TGTGCCAGCAGTTACGGGGCAGGGGTGCGGAACGAGCAGTACTTC	CASSYGAGVRNEQYF
-	TRBV7-2	TRBJ2-2	once	TGTGCCAGCAGCTCAGGGGTTTTCAAATCCGGGGAGCTGTTTTTT	CASSSGVFKSGELFF
-	TRBV24-1	TRBJ1-5	few	TGTGCCACCAGTGATAATTTGGGGGCAAGCAATCAGCCCCAGCATTTT	CATSDNLGASNQPQHF
-	TRBV14	TRBJ1-6	-	TGTGCCAGCAGCCAAGAGGCCCTTTATAATTCACCCCTCCACTTT	CASSQEALYNSPLHF
-	TRBV5-4	TRBJ2-3	-	TGTGCCAGCAGCTTCCAGGGGACAGATACGCAGTATTTT	CASSFQGTDTQYF
-	TRBV19	TRBJ2-5	-	TGTGCCAGTAGTACCAACAGGGATGATAAGACCCAGTACTTC	CASSTNRDDKTQYF
-	TRBV7-9	TRBJ2-7	few	TGTGCCAGCAGCTTCGGGGATGGGGTCTACGAGCAGTACTTC	CASSFGDGVYEQYF
TRBD1	TRBV6-5	TRBJ2-2	-	TGTGCCAGCAGTCCCGGGACAGGGGGCACCGGGGAGCTGTTTTTT	CASSPGTGGTGELFF
TRBD1	TRBV5-1	TRBJ1-3	-	TGCGCCAGCAGCTCTCAGGGGGCTGGAAACACCATATATTTT	CASSSQGAGNTIYF
TRBD2	TRBV24-1	TRBJ2-1	-	TGTGCCACCTCTAGCGGGGGGGGCCGGTGGAATGAGCAGTTCTTC	CATSSGGGRWNEQFF
TRBD1	TRBV9	TRBJ2-1	-	TGTGCCAGCAGCGGACCGGACAGGGAATTGAATGAGCAGTTCTTC	CASSGPDRELNEQFF
TRBD2	TRBV11-2	TRBJ2-2	-	TGTGCCAGCAGCGATCTTTGGGGGGGGAACACCGGGGAGCTGTTTTTT	CASSDLWGGNTGELFF
-	TRBV2	TRBJ2-2	-	TGTGCCAGCAGTCGGGAGCAGGCCGGGGAGCTGTTTTTT	CASSREQAGELFF
TRBD2	TRBV5-1	TRBJ2-3	once	TGCGCCAGCAGCTCCATTGGGCTAGCGGCAGATACGCAGTATTTT	CASSSIGLAADTQYF
TRBD2	TRBV12-3/TRBV12-4	TRBJ2-1	-	TGTGCCAGCAGCCAGACTAGCGGAGAGCAGTTCTTC	CASSQTSGEQFF
TRBD1	TRBV24-1	TRBJ2-3	-	TGTGCCACCAGTGATCCACAGGGGGCTGAGGCAGATACGCAGTATTTT	CATSDPQGAEADTQYF
-	TRBV30	TRBJ2-6	-	TGTGCCTGGAGTGTCCCACTGCACAGTCCCTCTGGGGCCAACGTCCTGACTTTC	CAWSVPLHSPSGANVLTF
TRBD1	TRBV12-5	TRBJ2-3	-	TGTGCTAGTGGTTTGACAGGGGTTACAGATACGCAGTATTTT	CASGLTGVTDTQYF
TRBD2	TRBV5-6	TRBJ2-1	-	TGTGCCAGCAGCTTGGTTCGCGGGGGGGCCTCCTACAATGAGCAGTTCTTC	CASSLVRGGASYNEQFF
TRBD1	TRBV5-4	TRBJ1-2	-	TGTGCCAGCAGCACCCGCTCGACAGGGAACGATGGCTACACCTTC	CASSTRSTGNDGYTF
-	TRBV5-1	TRBJ1-1	-	TGCGCCAGCAGCTTGGCCGGGACTCAGAACACTGAAGCTTTCTTT	CASSLAGTQNTEAFF
TRBD2	TRBV6-1	TRBJ2-3	few	TGTGCCAGCTGTGGGCTCCTGGGACTTGCGGGGGGGCGGGGCACAGATACGCAGTATTTT	CASCGLLGLAGGRGTDTQYF
-	TRBV2	TRBJ2-7	-	TGTGCCAGCAGTGCGCCAGTCTACGAGCAGTACTTC	CASSAPVYEQYF
TRBD1	TRBV30	TRBJ2-2	-	TGTGCCTGGAGGAGGGACAGCGCCGGGGAGCTGTTTTTT	CAWRRDSAGELFF
-	TRBV5-6	TRBJ2-1	-	TGTGCCAGCAGCTTGGCCAATGCGGCCAATGAGCAGTTCTTC	CASSLANAANEQFF
TRBD1	TRBV2	TRBJ2-1	-	TGTGCCAGCAGCCTGACAGGGCCACATGAGCAGTTCTTC	CASSLTGPHEQFF
-	TRBV10-2	TRBJ2-7	-	TGCGCCAGCAGTGAGCGGGGGGCAGGGGTAGGCGAGCAGTACTTC	CASSERGAGVGEQYF
-	TRBV23-1	TRBJ1-3	-	TGCGCCAGCAGTCAATCTGTGGACAGAAGCAGCTCTGGAAACACCATATATTTT	CASSQSVDRSSSGNTIYF
TRBD1	TRBV5-6	TRBJ1-2	-	TGTGCCAGCAGCTATGGACAGGGTGTCTATGGCTACACCTTC	CASSYGQGVYGYTF
TRBD2	TRBV6-6	TRBJ2-2	-	TGTGCCAGCAAACTAGCGGGCGACCCGAACACCGGGGAGCTGTTTTTT	CASKLAGDPNTGELFF
TRBD2	TRBV3-1/TRBV3-2	TRBJ2-5	medium-sized	TGTGCCAGCAGCCAAGTTGGTAGCGGGGGAAGCGTTTTTATTGGGGCCCAGTACTTC	CASSQVGSGGSVFIGAQYF
TRBD1	TRBV19	TRBJ1-1	-	TGTGCCAGTAGCCGACAGGGGGCACGGACTGAAGCTTTCTTT	CASSRQGARTEAFF
-	TRBV15	TRBJ1-5	-	TGTGCCACCAGCAGAAGAGTGGAGGGGAATCAGCCCCAGCATTTT	CATSRRVEGNQPQHF
TRBD1	TRBV6-5	TRBJ1-2	-	TGTGCCAGCAGTTGGACAGGGTACCATGGCTACACCTTC	CASSWTGYHGYTF
TRBD1	TRBV4-2	TRBJ1-2	few	TGTGCCAGCAGCCTGGGACAGTTGATCCCCCATGGCTACACCTTC	CASSLGQLIPHGYTF
-	TRBV1	TRBJ2-7	-	TGCACCAGCAGCCAAGAGGGAGGCGAGCAGTACTTC	CTSSQEGGEQYF
-	TRBV9	TRBJ1-3	few	TGTGCCAGCAGCGTAGAAGCCGGAAACACCATATATTTT	CASSVEAGNTIYF
-	TRBV28	TRBJ1-4	-	TGTGCCAGCAGTTCCCCCCGGAGGGAAGGAGAAAAACTGTTTTTT	CASSSPRREGEKLFF